A single sample is the source of the 9 T cell receptor beta chains below, sequenced in a study of blood T cell repertoires in COVID-19. Assay: immunoSEQ multiplex PCR; the TCRdb copy retains only in-frame clones and omits some. The repertoire holds around 88,000 clones, with over 75% as singletons. Sequenced: peripheral blood. The receptors shown here come from a woman of 80 years or more with acute or convalescent COVID-19.

To note about this clone: Other DNA variants within this sample encode the same CDR3. The chain employs TRBV4-3 and TRBJ2-3; D unclear. Trimming pared 1 base from V and 3 bases from J, leaving 5 bases between. Germline V gene data show CDR1 as LGHNA and CDR2 as YSLEER. This CDR3 has 13 residues. Written as DNA, the CDR3 is TGCGCCAGCAGCCAAGGGCCGACAGATACGCAGTATTTT. Translating it yields CASSQGPTDTQYF.

This clone has more than one count but fewer than ten. The gene calls are TRBV2 and TRBJ1-5; 7 bases map to TRBD1. CDR1 is SNHLY, CDR2 FYNNEI, per germline. The CDR3 is made up of 15 amino acids. Trimming removed 0 bases from V and 4 bases from J; junction bases left unmatched: 3. CDR3 DNA: TGTGCCAGCAGTGAAGCGAACAGGGGTAATCAGCCCCAGCATTTT. It translates to CASSEANRGNQPQHF.

V gene TRBV7-2 combines with J gene TRBJ2-7; no clear D gene. Looked up from germline, CDR1 is SGHTA and CDR2 is FQGNSA. This CDR3 has 13 amino acids. V lost 1 base to trimming and J lost 0 bases, with 4 bases between them. In DNA, the CDR3 is TGTGCCAGCAGCTTAGGCGTCTCCTACGAGCAGTACTTC. Its translation: CASSLGVSYEQYF.

This chain joins TRBV5-1 and TRBJ1-1; 9 bases line up with TRBD1. The CDR3 is made up of 14 amino acids. J gave up 4 bases and V 0 bases, and 1 base lay outside the gene matches. In germline, CDR1 is SGHRS, CDR2 YFSETQ. The DNA for the CDR3 is TGCGCCAGCAGCTTGGGGGACAGGGCCACTGAAGCTTTCTTT. Translation: CASSLGDRATEAFF.

V usage is TRBV19 and J usage is TRBJ1-1; D unresolved. Trimming took 5 bases from V and 3 from J, leaving 16 bases between them. The CDR3 loop spans 15 amino acids. In germline, CDR1 is LNHDA, CDR2 SQIVND (reference sequence). In DNA, the CDR3 is TGTGCCAGTAGTCCCGTGACCCCCGGGGACACTGAAGCTTTCTTT. Protein: CASSPVTPGDTEAFF. The whole variable domain, filled in from reference TRBV19 and TRBJ1-1, reads DGGITQSPKYLFRKEGQNVTLSCEQNLNHDAMYWYRQDPGQGLRLIYYSQIVNDFQKGDIAEGYSVSREKKESFPLTVTSAQKNPTAFYLCASSPVTPGDTEAFFGQGTRLTVV.

The V gene is TRBV18, the J gene TRBJ2-7, with D maybe TRBD1 (6 bases). V lost 10 bases to trimming and J lost 9 bases, with 16 bases between them. This CDR3 is built from 11 residues. The germline gives CDR1 KGHSH, CDR2 LQKENI. This chain's CDR3 is CATSSEGGQYF. In DNA, the CDR3 is TGTGCCACCTCTTCCGAAGGGGGGCAGTACTTC. Combining the CDR3 with reference TRBV18 and TRBJ2-7 gives the whole variable domain NAGVMQNPRHLVRRRGQEARLRCSPMKGHSHVYWYRQLPEEGLKFMVYLQKENIIDESGMPKERFSAEFPKEGPSILRIQQVVRGDSAAYFCATSSEGGQYFGPGTRLTVT.

The rearrangement uses TRBV6-4 and TRBJ1-1; D is perhaps TRBD1 (5 bases). With 3 bases removed from V and 3 bases from J, the gap between germline ends came to 8 bases. Germline assignment: CDR1 MRHNA and CDR2 SNTAGT. This CDR3 has 13 residues. The CDR3 nucleotides read TGTGCCAGCAGTGAGGAAGGGGACACTGAAGCTTTCTTT. Protein product: CASSEEGDTEAFF.

This chain uses TRBV1 with TRBJ2-7; the table's D call, TRBD1, has no DNA check behind it. TRBV1 is a recognized pseudogene. The CDR3 has 15 residues. The CDR3 DNA sequence: TGCACCAGCAGCCAAGGGGGCGGTCCGGCCTACGAGCAGTACGTC. Protein sequence: CTSSQGGGPAYEQYV.

The V and J genes are TRBV9 and TRBJ1-6; 8 nucleotides agree with TRBD1. V gave up 4 bases and J gave up 2 bases; unmatched junction bases: 2. Germline CDR1 is SGDLS and CDR2 is YYNGEE. This CDR3 contains 15 residues. CDR3 bases: TGTGCCAGCAGCCCAGGGGGCGCCTATAATTCACCCCTCCACTTT. Translated: CASSPGGAYNSPLHF.